This TCR beta chain was captured by sequencing in a study of PD-1 blockade in classical Hodgkin lymphoma. This CDR3 has 14 amino acids. Looked up from germline, CDR1 is KGHSH and CDR2 is LQKENI. The V end lost 5 bases, the J end lost 2 bases, and 13 bases lay between the germline ends. Study observations and caveats: TCR diversity at baseline was reported to be reduced in newly diagnosed patients relative to healthy donors. By cycle point C4D1, TCR diversity had risen significantly in CD4+ cells (but not CD8+ cells).

Assay: immunoSEQ multiplex PCR; the TCRdb copy retains only in-frame clones and omits some. The table lists about 40,000 clones, less than 80% of them singletons. Remarks on this clone: Its antigen remains unknown.

With no exception, relapse followed autologous stem cell transplantation in all patients, and brentuximab vedotin exposure varied. The V call is TRBV18, the J call TRBJ2-7; D perhaps matches TRBD1 (6 bases). The clonotype comes from a human donor with classical Hodgkin lymphoma. The sequences come from peripheral blood mononuclear cells (PBMCs), collected at baseline. Here the CDR3 DNA reads TGTGCCAGCTCAGCCGCGACAGGCCCCTACGAGCAGTACTTC. Translated: CASSAATGPYEQYF.